Below are 23 T cell receptor beta chains sequenced from a single sample in a study of blood T cell repertoires in COVID-19. Method: immunoSEQ multiplex PCR; TCRdb's copy keeps in-frame clones and lacks some. Among around 86,000 clones listed, roughly 82% were seen once. Sample: peripheral blood. These receptors were collected from a human donor in a cohort sampled during active COVID-19.

The chain is built from TRBV5-4 and TRBJ2-1; 8 bases fit TRBD1. V lost 3 bases to trimming and J lost 5 bases; unmatched junction nucleotides: 7. The CDR3 length is 15 residues. Germline V CDR1 and CDR2: SGHNT, YYREEE (reference sequence). This CDR3 reads CASSSAGTGDNEQFF. CDR3 coding DNA: TGTGCCAGCAGCTCCGCCGGGACAGGAGACAATGAGCAGTTCTTC.

This chain links TRBV4-1 with TRBJ2-7; possibly TRBD1 for D (6 bases). There are 15 residues in the CDR3. V shed 5 bases and J shed 3 bases, with 17 bases lying between them. The germline CDR1 and CDR2 sequences are MGHRA and YSYEKL. As DNA, the CDR3 is TGCGCCAGCAGCTTCCCTCAGGGGCTAATCTACGAGCAGTACTTC. It yields the protein CASSFPQGLIYEQYF.

CDR3 sequence reads: CATSRDTGGYTF. In nucleotides, the CDR3 is TGTGCCACCAGCAGAGATACGGGGGGCTACACCTTC. V usage is TRBV15 and J usage is TRBJ1-2; D call uncertain. Germline V gives CDR1 LNHNV, CDR2 YYDKDF (reference sequence). This CDR3 has 12 amino acids. The ends were cut back, 0 bases at V and 8 bases at J, with 7 bases in the middle.

V gene TRBV2 combines with J gene TRBJ1-2; 8 bases fit TRBD1. The trim removed 5 bases at V and 5 bases at J, leaving 7 bases unmatched. The CDR3 runs 14 residues. CDR1 and CDR2 from the germline V gene are SNHLY and FYNNEI. The CDR3 sequence: CASSWTGSEYGYTF. Written as DNA, the CDR3 is TGTGCCAGCAGTTGGACAGGGTCGGAGTATGGCTACACCTTC.

J is TRBJ1-6 and V is TRBV28; 7 bases are shared with TRBD1. With V trimmed by 8 bases and J by 6 bases, 10 bases remained unmatched. This CDR3 contains 15 residues. In germline, CDR1 is MDHEN, CDR2 SYDVKM. CDR3 DNA: TGTGCCAGCTTCGGTAGCGGGACAGTTAATTCACCCCTCCACTTT. Residues: CASFGSGTVNSPLHF.

In its sample, this clone ranks as medium-sized. This chain joins TRBV21-1 and TRBJ1-5; TRBD1 was called by the table and not checked on the DNA. TRBV21-1 is marked as a pseudogene. The CDR3 spans 13 residues. DNA of the CDR3: TGTGCCAGCAACCACCAGGGGCGACAGCCCCAGCATTTT. It is translated as CASNHQGRQPQHF.

J is TRBJ2-5 and V is TRBV5-6; 10 positions match TRBD1. The germline gives CDR1 SGHDT, CDR2 YYEEEE. Losses at the gene ends were 2 bases for V and 5 bases for J; bases not matched to a gene: 6. The CDR3 has 15 amino acids. CDR3 residues: CASSLMGQGSETQYF. The CDR3 DNA reads as TGTGCCAGCAGCTTAATGGGACAGGGGTCGGAGACCCAGTACTTC.

The CDR3 nucleotides are TGCGCCAGCAGCGGGTCGGCTAGCGGGGGGACTTACTACGAGCAGTACTTC. Amino acid sequence: CASSGSASGGTYYEQYF. The rearrangement links TRBV5-1 to TRBJ2-7; TRBD2 matches 11 bases. The germline V gene encodes CDR1 SGHRS and CDR2 YFSETQ. V lost 4 bases and J lost 3; bases outside the gene matches: 12. This CDR3 region has 17 residues. Full variable domain (rest looked up from reference TRBV5-1 and TRBJ2-7): KAGVTQTPRYLIKTRGQQVTLSCSPISGHRSVSWYQQTPGQGLQFLFEYFSETQRNKGNFPGRFSGRQFSNSRSEMNVSTLELGDSALYLCASSGSASGGTYYEQYFGPGTRLTVT.

This clone was found a few times. This chain joins TRBV7-8 and TRBJ1-6; D is possibly TRBD1 (6 bases). V was clipped by 3 bases and J by 4 bases, with 16 bases between them. CDR3 length: 17 residues. Germline CDR1 and CDR2: SGHVS and FQNEAQ. CDR3 loop: CASSLGGALNYNSPLHF. The CDR3 nucleotides read TGTGCCAGCAGCTTGGGGGGGGCTCTAAATTATAATTCACCCCTCCACTTT.

The V and J genes are TRBV9 and TRBJ1-6; D is perhaps TRBD1 (5 bases). V lost 7 bases to trimming and J lost 0 bases, with 14 bases between them. Germline CDR1 SGDLS, CDR2 YYNGEE. This CDR3 spans 16 amino acids. The CDR3 bases are TGTGCCAGCGCCCCGGGGGACCGCTCCTATAATTCACCCCTCCACTTT. Its protein is CASAPGDRSYNSPLHF. The complete variable domain, with remaining parts taken from reference TRBV9 and TRBJ1-6, reads DSGVTQTPKHLITATGQRVTLRCSPRSGDLSVYWYQQSLDQGLQFLIQYYNGEERAKGNILERFSAQQFPDLHSELNLSSLELGDSALYFCASAPGDRSYNSPLHFGNGTRLTVT.

The V gene is TRBV6-5, the J gene TRBJ2-2; 7 bases are a match to TRBD2. Germline V gene data show CDR1 as MNHEY and CDR2 as SVGAGI. The CDR3 has 14 amino acids. V dropped 6 bases and J dropped 0; count of bases not matched to a gene: 1. CDR3 nucleotide sequence: TGTGCCAGCAGGGCGGGGGCGAACACCGGGGAGCTGTTTTTT. This sequence encodes CASRAGANTGELFF.

The genes are TRBV6-5 and TRBJ2-6; the D is unclear. CDR1 MNHEY and CDR2 SVGAGI come from the germline V gene. This CDR3 has 14 amino acids. Trimming left V 6 bases short and J 2 bases short, with 8 bases between. This chain's CDR3 is CASRVETGANVLTF. CDR3 in DNA: TGTGCCAGCAGGGTGGAGACTGGGGCCAACGTCCTGACTTTC.

The J gene is TRBJ2-1, the V gene TRBV5-8; maybe TRBD1 (5 bases). CDR1 SGHTS and CDR2 YDEGEE come from the germline V gene. Trimming cost V 6 bases and J 5 bases, with 15 bases left between them. The CDR3 sequence is 14 residues long. The CDR3 spells CASTSWGGNNEQFF. For the CDR3, the DNA is TGTGCCAGCACCAGTTGGGGCGGAAACAATGAGCAGTTCTTC.

This chain links TRBV10-3 with TRBJ2-1; perhaps TRBD1 as D (5 bases). The germline V gene has CDR1 ENHRY and CDR2 SYGVKD. The CDR3 length is 15 residues. Trimming stripped 0 bases from V and 6 bases from J, with 12 bases between. CDR3 residues: CAISESLDITNEQFF. CDR3 DNA: TGTGCCATCAGTGAGTCGCTGGACATCACCAATGAGCAGTTCTTC.

The chain is built from TRBV29-1 and TRBJ2-7, with TRBD1 matching over 8 bases. Per the germline V gene, CDR1 is SQVTM and CDR2 is ANQGSEA. The CDR3 length is 13 residues. Trimming at V came to 6 bases and at J to 5 bases, leaving 9 bases not matched to a gene. The CDR3 DNA is TGCAGCGTAACCGGACAGGGTATGAACGAGCAGTACTTC. This translates into CSVTGQGMNEQYF.

This chain joins TRBV6-5 and TRBJ2-7, with D tentatively TRBD1 (6 bases). V lost 4 bases, J lost 6 bases, and 13 bases lay in between. The length of the CDR3 is 13 residues. Looked up from germline, CDR1 is MNHEY and CDR2 is SVGAGI. The CDR3: CASSSYRVTEQYF. The CDR3, as DNA: TGTGCCAGCAGTTCTTACAGGGTGACCGAGCAGTACTTC.

J is TRBJ2-3 and V is TRBV6-6; a weak D match, TRBD2 (6 bases). This CDR3 spans 13 amino acids. Looked up from germline, CDR1 is MNHNY and CDR2 is SVGAGI (reference sequence). V lost 8 bases and J lost 1, with 10 bases in between. CDR3 in DNA: TGTGCCAGCGGCCCGGGGGGCACAGATACGCAGTATTTT. Translating it yields CASGPGGTDTQYF.

This chain uses TRBV7-2 with TRBJ1-2, with TRBD1 matching over 7 bases. The V gene end was trimmed by 10 bases and the J gene end by 12 bases; junction bases not matched to a gene: 20. CDR1 and CDR2 (germline): SGHTA, FQGNSA. The length of the CDR3 is 14 residues. CDR3 sequence reads: CATSMGQRSFLDTF. The CDR3 DNA reads TGTGCCACCTCAATGGGACAGAGGAGTTTCCTGGACACCTTC.

The rearrangement joins TRBV7-6 to TRBJ1-3; D gene uncertain. V shed 1 base and J shed 2 bases, with 9 bases lying between them. This CDR3 has 15 residues. Germline loops: CDR1 SGHVS, CDR2 FNYEAQ. In nucleotides, the CDR3 is TGTGCCAGCAGCTTAGAGGCAGACACTGGAAACACCATATATTTT. It codes for CASSLEADTGNTIYF.

This chain uses TRBV11-2 with TRBJ2-2, with 7 bases matching TRBD1. J was trimmed by 8 bases and V by 5 bases; bases with no gene match: 14. The germline V gene encodes CDR1 SGHAT and CDR2 FQNNGV. CDR3 length: 16 residues. Here the CDR3 DNA reads TGTGCCAGCAGCGCCTCCTTGACGGCACAGGGGGGGGAGCTGTTTTTT. Amino acids: CASSASLTAQGGELFF.

The V and J genes are TRBV6-2 or TRBV6-3 and TRBJ1-4; a possible D gene is TRBD1 (5 bases). Looked up from germline, CDR1 is MNHEY and CDR2 is SVGEGT. The CDR3 length is 14 residues. V lost 4 bases and J 7 bases, leaving 13 bases between the germline ends. For the CDR3, the DNA is TGTGCCAGCAGTTCCCTGTCCAGGGCTGAAAAACTGTTTTTT. As protein: CASSSLSRAEKLFF.

The chain carries TRBV6-1 and TRBJ1-2; D gene ambiguous. The CDR3 is made up of 15 amino acids. Germline CDR1 MNHNS, CDR2 SASEGT. The V end lost 2 bases, the J end lost 0 bases, and 10 bases lay between the germline ends. The CDR3 DNA reads TGTGCCAGCAGTGAACTAGCATCTTCTAACTATGGCTACACCTTC. Protein: CASSELASSNYGYTF.

The chain joins TRBV29-1 to TRBJ2-3; TRBD2 agrees at 13 bases. The CDR3 covers 15 residues. Trimming removed 6 bases from V and 6 bases from J; junction bases left unmatched: 9. From germline, CDR1 is SQVTM and CDR2 ANQGSEA. In nucleotides, the CDR3 is TGCAGCGTGGCCCTCGGGACTAGCGGGGTGGATACGCAGTATTTT. This gives the protein CSVALGTSGVDTQYF.